A single sample gave rise to the 8 T cell receptor beta chains below, sequenced in a study of cytomegalovirus exposure and HLA in healthy donors. PCR amplification relied on 60 Vbeta primers (plus 13 Jbeta primers). Measured with immunoSEQ multiplex PCR; TCRdb has only the in-frame clones, and not every one. The sample records more than 95,000 clones, around three quarters being singletons. Material: PBMCs. The source of these receptors is a female donor in good health and CMV-seronegative.

The chain uses TRBV18 and TRBJ2-7; TRBD1 is a possible D gene (6 bases). V dropped 6 bases and J dropped 0 bases, with 18 bases sitting between them. The CDR3 is 16 residues long. Per germline, CDR1 KGHSH and CDR2 LQKENI. CDR3 nucleotide sequence: TGTGCCAGCTCCCCCACCCGCGACAGGATCTCCTACGAGCAGTACTTC. It translates to CASSPTRDRISYEQYF.

This clone turned up a few times. The chain has TRBV18 and TRBJ2-2; 7 positions match TRBD1. The germline gives CDR1 KGHSH, CDR2 LQKENI. CDR3 size: 15 residues. V lost 3 bases to trimming and J lost 6 bases; unmatched junction nucleotides: 7. The CDR3 DNA reads as TGTGCCAGCTCACCCAGACAGGGTGAGGCCGGGGAGCTGTTTTTT. Translated, it gives CASSPRQGEAGELFF. Based on the CDR3 plus reference TRBV18 and TRBJ2-2, the full variable domain is NAGVMQNPRHLVRRRGQEARLRCSPMKGHSHVYWYRQLPEEGLKFMVYLQKENIIDESGMPKERFSAEFPKEGPSILRIQQVVRGDSAAYFCASSPRQGEAGELFFGEGSRLTVL.

The chain is built from TRBV4-1 and TRBJ2-7; D perhaps matches TRBD1 (5 bases). CDR3 size: 14 residues. Trimming pared 5 bases from V and 0 bases from J, leaving 11 bases between. The germline gives CDR1 MGHRA, CDR2 YSYEKL. CDR3 residues: CASSNTGASYEQYF. The DNA of the CDR3 is TGCGCCAGCAGCAACACTGGGGCCTCCTACGAGCAGTACTTC.

With regard to this clone: At one end, the junction sequence differs from germline, possibly due to a read error. In DNA form, the CDR3 reads TGCAGTGCTAGTAGACAGGGGGTCCTCTCCTTC. This translates into CSASRQGVLSF. The V and J genes are TRBV20-1 and TRBJ1-2; 9 bases agree with TRBD1. CDR1 and CDR2 (germline): DFQATT, SNEGSKA (reference sequence). The CDR3 consists of 11 residues.

The sample holds one count of this clone. The chain joins TRBV7-9 to TRBJ2-1, with TRBD2 identical over 9 bases. Germline V lookup: CDR1 SEHNR, CDR2 FQNEAQ (reference sequence). J was trimmed by 3 bases and V by 2 bases; bases with no gene match: 2. The length of the CDR3 is 15 residues. The CDR3 coding sequence is TGTGCCAGCAGCTTAAGACTAGCGGACTACAATGAGCAGTTCTTC. Its protein product is CASSLRLADYNEQFF.

This clone has more than one count but fewer than ten. The chain uses TRBV7-3 and TRBJ2-3, with 9 bases lining up with TRBD2. V gave up 0 bases and J gave up 3 bases; unmatched junction bases: 10. Looked up from germline, CDR1 is SGHTA and CDR2 is FQGTGA. The length of the CDR3 is 18 residues. CDR3 nucleotide sequence: TGTGCCAGCAGCTTAACGTCTGGCGGCGGGGGGGGAACAGATACGCAGTATTTT. This codes for CASSLTSGGGGGTDTQYF.

This clone was detected once. This chain uses TRBV15 with TRBJ2-2, with TRBD2 identical over 11 bases. The length of the CDR3 is 18 residues. The junction had 7 bases not matched to a gene; V was cut back by 0 bases and J by 4 bases. Germline V lookup: CDR1 LNHNV, CDR2 YYDKDF (reference sequence). CDR3 DNA: TGTGCCACCAGCAGAGACCCTAGCGGGAGGCCGGGCACCGGGGAGCTGTTTTTT. This translates into CATSRDPSGRPGTGELFF.

The chain couples TRBV9 to TRBJ2-5; D is possibly TRBD2 (6 bases). Between the trimmed V and J ends, which lost 4 bases and 2 bases, there was a span of 18 bases. Germline lookup yields CDR1 SGDLS and CDR2 YYNGEE. This CDR3 contains 16 residues. The CDR3, as DNA: TGTGCCAGCAGCCCCGGACGGGGGTGGGGACAAGAGACCCAGTACTTC. This encodes CASSPGRGWGQETQYF.